This TCR beta chain was retrieved from a study of T cells in localized non-small cell lung cancer. Atypia-free adjacent lung came from at least 2 cm beyond the tumor margin. Some clones are missing from TCRdb's copy, which holds only in-frame ones; the method was immunoSEQ multiplex PCR. The data show 2,600 or so clones, around 20% seen once. CDR3 size: 17 residues. Between the trimmed V and J ends, which lost 3 bases and 3 bases, there was a span of 22 bases. CDR1 and CDR2 (germline): GTSNPN, SVGIG (reference sequence). Material: normal lung tissue next to the tumor, obtained before any cancer treatment. The sequence was collected from a male donor aged 60 or older with stage I squamous cell lung carcinoma. The V call is TRBV30, the J call TRBJ2-3, with D possibly being TRBD2 (6 bases). The CDR3 region has the DNA TGTGCCTGGAGCTCCCCGACGCGGGGTGACGGAACAGATACGCAGTATTTT. Protein product: CAWSSPTRGDGTDTQYF.